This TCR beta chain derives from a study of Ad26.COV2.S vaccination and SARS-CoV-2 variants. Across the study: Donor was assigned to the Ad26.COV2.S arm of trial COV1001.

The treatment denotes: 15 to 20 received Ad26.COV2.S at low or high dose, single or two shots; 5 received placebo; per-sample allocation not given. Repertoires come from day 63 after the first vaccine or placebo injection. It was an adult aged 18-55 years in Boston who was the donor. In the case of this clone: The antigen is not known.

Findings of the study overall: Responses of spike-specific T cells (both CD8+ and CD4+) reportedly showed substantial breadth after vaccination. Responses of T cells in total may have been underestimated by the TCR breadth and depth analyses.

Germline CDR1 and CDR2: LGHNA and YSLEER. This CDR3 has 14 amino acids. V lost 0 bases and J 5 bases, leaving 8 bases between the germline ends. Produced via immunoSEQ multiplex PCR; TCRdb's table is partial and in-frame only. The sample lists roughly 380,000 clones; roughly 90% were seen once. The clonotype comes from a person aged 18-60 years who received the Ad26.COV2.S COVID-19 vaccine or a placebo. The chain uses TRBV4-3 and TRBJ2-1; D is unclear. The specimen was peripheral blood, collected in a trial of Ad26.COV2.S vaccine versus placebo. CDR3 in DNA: TGCGCCAGCAGCCAAGAAGTGGCGAACAATGAGCAGTTCTTC. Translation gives CASSQEVANNEQFF.